Listed here are 11 T cell receptor beta chains from one sample, sequenced in a study of blood T cell repertoires in COVID-19. TCRdb keeps only in-frame clones here, not all; method: immunoSEQ multiplex PCR. This sample has approximately 360,000 clones, with approximately 87% found just once. The sequenced sample was PBMCs or T cells enriched from blood (not recorded which). The receptor set was obtained from a man in his forties in a cohort exposed to, infected with or recovered from COVID-19 (not recorded which).

V gene TRBV11-2 combines with J gene TRBJ2-1; 9 nucleotides align to TRBD1. CDR1 SGHAT and CDR2 FQNNGV come from the germline V gene. Losses at the gene ends were 1 base for V and 3 bases for J; bases not matched to a gene: 4. The CDR3 runs to 16 residues. The CDR3 loop reads CASSLAAGQGYNEQFF. Written as DNA, the CDR3 is TGTGCCAGCAGCTTAGCCGCGGGACAGGGCTACAATGAGCAGTTCTTC.

The chain links TRBV14 to TRBJ1-5; 8 nucleotides match TRBD1. Losses at the gene ends were 0 bases for V and 2 bases for J; bases not matched to a gene: 0. Germline V CDR1 and CDR2: SGHDN, FVKESK. This CDR3 contains 15 residues. The DNA of the CDR3 is TGTGCCAGCAGCCAAGACAGGGGGCGCAATCAGCCCCAGCATTTT. Its protein product is CASSQDRGRNQPQHF.

V is TRBV11-2 and J is TRBJ2-3, with D unclear. Trimming stripped 4 bases from V and 5 bases from J, with 16 bases between. Germline CDR1 and CDR2: SGHAT and FQNNGV. CDR3 length: 15 amino acids. The CDR3 loop is CASSSLMETGDTQYF. CDR3 coding DNA: TGTGCCAGCAGCTCCCTAATGGAGACGGGAGATACGCAGTATTTT.

J is TRBJ2-2 and V is TRBV9; no clear D gene. Trimming cost V 1 base and J 5 bases, with 9 bases left between them. The CDR3 is made up of 14 amino acids. CDR1 SGDLS and CDR2 YYNGEE come from the germline V gene. CDR3 bases: TGTGCCAGCAGCGTACCCCTTCCTACCGGGGAGCTGTTTTTT. This codes for CASSVPLPTGELFF.

The gene calls are TRBV5-1 and TRBJ2-3, with a possible D match to TRBD2 (6 bases). The germline gives CDR1 SGHRS, CDR2 YFSETQ. The V gene lost 1 base and the J gene lost 0 bases, with 12 bases spanning the gap. The CDR3 covers 16 residues. This CDR3 is CASSLYAGPSTDTQYF. The CDR3 coding sequence is TGCGCCAGCAGCTTGTACGCGGGACCTAGCACAGATACGCAGTATTTT.

This chain links TRBV6-5 with TRBJ2-7; the match to TRBD1 covers 7 bases. The CDR3 has 15 residues. The V gene's germline CDR1 is MNHEY and CDR2 SVGAGI. V trimming: 1 base; J trimming: 4 bases; junction bases outside the gene matches: 7. The CDR3 nucleotides read TGTGCCAGCAGTTACTTTCCGGGACAGCCTTACGAGCAGTACTTC. This gives the protein CASSYFPGQPYEQYF.

V is TRBV11-2 and J is TRBJ1-1, with D possibly TRBD1 on 6 matching bases. Germline-derived CDR1 and CDR2 are SGHAT and FQNNGV. Trimming cost V 4 bases and J 3 bases, with 18 bases left between them. This CDR3 has 16 amino acids. In nucleotides, the CDR3 is TGTGCCAGCAGCTCAGGAACAAACAGGGTTTACACTGAAGCTTTCTTT. Its translation is CASSSGTNRVYTEAFF.

The chain employs TRBV4-1 and TRBJ1-2; D call uncertain. Germline loops: CDR1 MGHRA, CDR2 YSYEKL. This CDR3 has 16 residues. Deletions cut 0 bases from V and 4 bases from J, with 15 bases between. CDR3 sequence: CASSQESGGSFYGYTF. CDR3 sequence (DNA): TGCGCCAGCAGCCAAGAATCTGGAGGGTCTTTCTATGGCTACACCTTC.

This clone was seen a few times. The chain has TRBV5-4 and TRBJ2-1; tentatively, D is TRBD1 (6 bases). Germline V gene sequence: CDR1 SGHNT, CDR2 YYREEE (reference sequence). V shed 1 base and J shed 1 base, with 9 bases lying between them. CDR3 length: 15 residues. DNA of the CDR3: TGTGCCAGCAGCTTGTCGCAGGGGTCCTACAATGAGCAGTTCTTC. Translating it yields CASSLSQGSYNEQFF.

The chain combines TRBV10-2 with TRBJ1-5, with 7 nucleotides matching TRBD1. J gave up 7 bases and V 6 bases, and 6 bases lay outside the gene matches. The germline CDR1 and CDR2 sequences are WSHSY and SAAADI. CDR3 length: 13 amino acids. The CDR3 bases are TGCGCCAGCAGAGCGACAGGGTTCCAGCCCCAGCATTTT. Amino acid sequence: CASRATGFQPQHF.

This clone occurred a few times. The chain links TRBV15 to TRBJ1-3, with D unresolved. This CDR3 spans 16 amino acids. The germline V and J ends were trimmed by 0 bases and 0 bases, with 9 bases remaining between them. CDR1 is LNHNV and CDR2 is YYDKDF in the germline V gene (reference sequence). The CDR3 here is CATSRDLRSSGNTIYF. Written as DNA, the CDR3 is TGTGCCACCAGCAGAGATTTGCGGAGCTCTGGAAACACCATATATTTT.